A selection of T cell receptor beta chains follows, all from one sample in a study of blood T cell repertoires in COVID-19. Sequencing was performed with immunoSEQ multiplex PCR; in TCRdb, only in-frame clones are kept and a portion is missing. Here the sample spans roughly 150,000 clones, approximately 84% being singletons. Specimen: peripheral blood. The receptors shown here come from a man in his 70s with active or convalescent COVID-19. Each CDR3 is given with its conserved first and last residue. A D gene is named only where the DNA matches it firmly. Clone size, where shown, is once, few, many, or a class for clones that have expanded.

>TRBJ2-1|TRBD2|NA|TRBV5-1
TGCGCCAGCAGCTTGAGCGGGGATTGGAATGAGCAGTTCTTC
CASSLSGDWNEQFF
>TRBJ2-2|TRBD1|NA|TRBV2
TGTGCCAGCATGGGACAGGGGACGAACACCGGGGAGCTGTTTTTT
CASMGQGTNTGELFF
>TRBJ1-1|TRBD1|NA|TRBV28
TGTGCCAGCATCCTCTCTGGGACAGGGACTAACACTGAAGCTTTCTTT
CASILSGTGTNTEAFF
>TRBJ1-5|NA|NA|TRBV15
TGTGCCACCAGCAGAGATGGTGTCTCAACTAATCAGCCCCAGCATTTT
CATSRDGVSTNQPQHF
>TRBJ1-5|NA|NA|TRBV19
TGTGCCAGTAGTATGTGGGGCATACCTACTCCCGATCAGCCCCAGCATTTT
CASSMWGIPTPDQPQHF
>TRBJ2-2|NA|NA|TRBV30
TGTGCCTGGAGGCCTCGGGGGACCCTAGAGGGGGAGCTGTTTTTT
CAWRPRGTLEGELFF
>TRBJ2-2|NA|NA|TRBV7-7
TGTGCTAGCAGCTTAGCAGCTAGCAGTAACACCGGGGAGCTGTTTTTT
CASSLAASSNTGELFF
>TRBJ2-1|TRBD1|NA|TRBV11-2
TGTGCCAGCAGCTTAGCCAGGGGGTTAGGTGAGCAGTTCTTC
CASSLARGLGEQFF
>TRBJ2-1|TRBD2|once|TRBV28
TGTGCCAGCAGTTTATGGGGTAGCGGGTCTTGGAATGAGCAGTTCTTC
CASSLWGSGSWNEQFF
>TRBJ2-1|NA|NA|TRBV9
TGTGCCAGCAGGCCGGGGGTAAGCTCCTACAATGAGCAGTTCTTC
CASRPGVSSYNEQFF
>TRBJ2-4|NA|NA|TRBV29-1
TGCAGCGTTGACGGCGGTGAAAACATTCAGTACTTC
CSVDGGENIQYF
>TRBJ1-6|TRBD1|few|TRBV7-2
TGTGCCACCAAACAAACAGGGGCGAATTCACCCCTCCACTTT
CATKQTGANSPLHF
>TRBJ2-5|TRBD1|few|TRBV4-1
TGCGCCAGCAGCCAAGAAAGGACAGGGGTCCGCCGGGGGACCCAGTACTTC
CASSQERTGVRRGTQYF
>TRBJ1-6|TRBD1|NA|TRBV12-3/TRBV12-4
TGTGCCAGCAGACTTACAGGGGTTTCACCCCTCCACTTT
CASRLTGVSPLHF
>TRBJ1-5|NA|NA|TRBV12-3/TRBV12-4
TGTGCCAGCACCGCAGGGAATCAGCCCCAGCATTTT
CASTAGNQPQHF
>TRBJ1-5|NA|many|TRBV16
TGTGCCAGCAGCCAGCAGAGGGTAGTACATAGCAATCAGCCCCAGCATTTT
CASSQQRVVHSNQPQHF
>TRBJ2-1|TRBD1|NA|TRBV6-2/TRBV6-3
TGTGCCAGCAGTTACCCGGACAGGGGGCGCGTAAATGAGCAGTTCTTC
CASSYPDRGRVNEQFF
>TRBJ1-3|TRBD1|NA|TRBV5-5
TGTGCCAGCAGCTCTACCGGGACAGACTCTGGAAACACCATATATTTT
CASSSTGTDSGNTIYF
>TRBJ2-1|TRBD2|few|TRBV19
TGTGCCAGTAGTATCACACTGGCGGGGGGGTACAATGAGCAGTTCTTC
CASSITLAGGYNEQFF
>TRBJ2-1|TRBD1|NA|TRBV5-1
TGCGCCAGCAGCTTGGAGCCCGACAGGGGGTCGAATGAGCAGTTCTTC
CASSLEPDRGSNEQFF
>TRBJ2-1|NA|NA|TRBV18
TGTGCCAGCTCACCAGGACAGGGAGGGTACAATGAGCAGTTCTTC
CASSPGQGGYNEQFF
>TRBJ2-3|NA|NA|TRBV24-1
TGTGCCACCAGTGATTTGACACAAAGGGGAAGGGATACGCAGTATTTT
CATSDLTQRGRDTQYF
>TRBJ1-4|TRBD1|NA|TRBV7-6
TGTGCCAGCAGACAACCGGGACAGGGGGCGGCGAAACTGTTTTTT
CASRQPGQGAAKLFF
>TRBJ2-2|NA|NA|TRBV19
TGTGCCAGTAGTATTGGAGGCAGGGGATGGACCGGGGAGCTGTTTTTT
CASSIGGRGWTGELFF
>TRBJ1-5|NA|NA|TRBV6-5
TGTGCCAGCAGTTACAGGGGGGGAAGGAATCAGCCCCAGCATTTT
CASSYRGGRNQPQHF
>TRBJ1-6|TRBD1|NA|TRBV7-2
TGTGCCAGCAGCTCAGGGACAGCCTCTAATTCACCCCTCCACTTT
CASSSGTASNSPLHF
>TRBJ1-6|NA|NA|TRBV7-2
TGTGCCAGCAGCCTCCAACCGAGGGGGTATAATTCACCCCTCCACTTT
CASSLQPRGYNSPLHF
>TRBJ2-1|TRBD1|NA|TRBV29-1
TGCAGCGTTGCAGGGGGCGCCTACAATGAGCAGTTCTTC
CSVAGGAYNEQFF
>TRBJ2-5|NA|NA|TRBV15
TGTGCCACCAGCAGACTTGGCGGTTACCAAGAGACCCAGTACTTC
CATSRLGGYQETQYF